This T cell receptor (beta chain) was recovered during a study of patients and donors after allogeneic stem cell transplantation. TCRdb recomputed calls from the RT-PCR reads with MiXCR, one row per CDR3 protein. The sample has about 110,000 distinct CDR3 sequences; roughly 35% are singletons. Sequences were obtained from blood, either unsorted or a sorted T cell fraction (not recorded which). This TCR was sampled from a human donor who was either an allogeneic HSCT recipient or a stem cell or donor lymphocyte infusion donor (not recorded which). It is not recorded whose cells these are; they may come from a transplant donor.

CDR3 bases: TGCGCCAGCAGCTTGATGTACAGGGATGAAAAACTGTTTTTT. Its translation: CASSLMYRDEKLFF. V is TRBV5-1 and J is TRBJ1-4; possible D gene TRBD1, 6 bases. The ends were cut back, 1 base at V and 6 bases at J, with 10 bases in the middle. CDR1 SGHRS and CDR2 YFSETQ come from the germline V gene. The CDR3 is made up of 14 amino acids.